A single sample is the source of the 4 T cell receptor beta chains below, sequenced in a study of beta chain features in type 1 diabetes. The investigators reverse transcribed all of the isolated RNA, so they sequenced expressed TCRB transcripts. Libraries were prepared by immunoSEQ multiplex PCR; TCRdb keeps only in-frame clonotypes and omits some of them. The sample has some 270,000 clones, 7.5% to 9.5% seen once; the top ten hold approximately 1%. Sequenced: central memory CD4+ T cells from blood. These receptors all come from a young woman in good health.

V and J are TRBV7-2 and TRBJ2-3; D is undetermined. The CDR3 covers 15 residues. CDR1 is SGHTA, CDR2 FQGNSA, per germline. The V gene lost 1 base and the J gene lost 1 base, with 9 bases spanning the gap. For the CDR3, the DNA is TGTGCCAGCAGCTTAGGGTACTACCGCACAGATACGCAGTATTTT. Its translation: CASSLGYYRTDTQYF.

The chain employs TRBV6-5 and TRBJ2-1, with D tentatively TRBD1 or TRBD2 (5 bases each). The CDR3 totals 15 residues. V was trimmed by 6 bases and J by 8 bases, leaving 20 bases between them. CDR1 and CDR2 (germline): MNHEY, SVGAGI. The CDR3 region is CASSWGNRRIDEQFF. The CDR3 bases are TGTGCCAGCAGCTGGGGGAACAGGCGGATTGATGAGCAGTTCTTC.

The CDR3 sequence is CAWRTGGGKTQYF. In DNA, the CDR3 is TGTGCCTGGAGGACAGGGGGCGGGAAGACCCAGTACTTC. V is TRBV30 and J is TRBJ2-5, with 10 bases fitting TRBD1. V shed 3 bases, J shed 6 bases, and the junction held 4 bases outside the gene matches. CDR1 is GTSNPN, CDR2 SVGIG, per germline (reference sequence). CDR3 length: 13 amino acids.

This clone was picked up a small number of times. The chain carries TRBV28 and TRBJ1-2, with D uncertain. This CDR3 spans 14 amino acids. Trimming pared 2 bases from V and 6 bases from J, leaving 13 bases between. The germline CDR1 and CDR2 sequences are MDHEN and SYDVKM. CDR3 sequence: CASSLEAFPHGYTF. The CDR3 DNA sequence: TGTGCCAGCAGTTTAGAGGCCTTCCCCCATGGCTACACCTTC.